The source of this TCR beta chain is a study of control samples from healthy donors and cancer patients (dated by TCRdb to 2018 to 2020). A word on this clone: Its binding antigen is unknown. No base-level quality is on record; no much larger clone is a single base apart.

Library generation was performed with the immunoSEQ multiplex PCR assay. Entries here come from immuneACCESS through TCRdb and include only in-frame sequences with V and J called. Some clones fail to appear in such tables; in the studies checked, an unresolved V gene covers under half of the shortfall, and the cause of the remainder is unknown. The sample profile shows 150,000 to 200,000 clones; approximately 90% of them were found once. Of the sample, around 1.4% is held by the ten largest clones. From the cysteine through the phenylalanine, the CDR3 covers 15 amino acids. The DNA shown is the 45-base CDR3, in frame from base 1. Here V drops 1 base and J drops 13 bases, and the junction holds 15 bases not matched to any gene. CDR1 and CDR2 were assigned from the germline V gene (reference sequence) as LGHDT and YNNKEL.

Sequencing was carried out using blood. The origin of this receptor is a young man in good health. The chain is encoded by TRBV3-1 (or the pseudogene TRBV3-2) joined to TRBJ1-1, and 7 bases in between align with TRBD1. The CDR3 protein is CASSQVNQVTGTLFF. Read as DNA, the sequence is TGTGCCAGCAGCCAAGTAAACCAGGTGACAGGGACCCTTTTCTTT.